Listed below are T cell receptor beta chains from one sample, sequenced in a study of metastatic and nonmetastatic thyroid tumors. TCRdb re-called the PCR reads through MiXCR. The table has roughly 83,000 clones, 15% seen once. The source material was blood. These receptor sequences come from a female donor with papillary thyroid cancer or a benign thyroid nodule (not recorded which). Some clones in this sample may be carry-over from other donors' samples. Both conserved end residues are part of each CDR3. The D gene is left open where the match is weak. The size of a clone is reported for some rows only, either as once, few or many, or as a class for expanded clones.

j_gene: TRBJ2-1; v_gene: TRBV20-1; d_gene: .; abundance: many; CDR3aa: CSARPSRGGVNEQFF; CDR3nt: TGCAGTGCTAGACCCTCAAGGGGGGGGGTTAATGAGCAGTTCTTC
j_gene: TRBJ1-5; v_gene: TRBV6-1; d_gene: .; abundance: few; CDR3aa: CASRADSFCRGPQHF; CDR3nt: TGTGCCAGCAGGGCCGACAGTTTTTGCCGTGGGCCCCAGCATTTT
j_gene: TRBJ1-1; v_gene: TRBV6-2/TRBV6-3; d_gene: TRBD1; abundance: few; CDR3aa: CASRPSTGVVFNSEAFF; CDR3nt: TGTGCCAGCAGGCCATCCACAGGGGTAGTCTTTAACAGTGAAGCTTTCTTT
j_gene: TRBJ2-5; v_gene: TRBV7-6; d_gene: .; abundance: many; CDR3aa: CASSPRLGSGETQYF; CDR3nt: TGTGCCAGCAGCCCCCGACTGGGCTCGGGAGAGACCCAGTACTTC
j_gene: TRBJ2-3; v_gene: TRBV2; d_gene: .; abundance: few; CDR3aa: CASRRGGGTDTKYF; CDR3nt: TGTGCCAGCAGGAGGGGGGGGGGCACAGATACGAAGTATTTT
j_gene: TRBJ2-1; v_gene: TRBV10-1; d_gene: TRBD2; abundance: many; CDR3aa: CASRRGEQFF; CDR3nt: TGCGCCAGCAGGCGGGGGGAGCAGTTCTTC
j_gene: TRBJ2-3; v_gene: TRBV29-1; d_gene: TRBD1; abundance: few; CDR3aa: CSVDFTGERSTDTQYF; CDR3nt: TGCAGCGTTGATTTTACAGGGGAAAGGAGCACAGATACGCAGTATTTT
j_gene: TRBJ2-4; v_gene: TRBV7-2; d_gene: TRBD1; abundance: .; CDR3aa: CAIISRDSSVRRNIQYF; CDR3nt: TGTGCCATCATCTCAAGGGACAGTTCGGTGCGTAGGAACATTCAGTACTTC
j_gene: TRBJ2-3; v_gene: TRBV20-1; d_gene: TRBD2; abundance: many; CDR3aa: CSAPTAGGTDTQYF; CDR3nt: TGCAGTGCTCCGACAGCGGGGGGCACAGATACGCAGTATTTT
j_gene: TRBJ2-1; v_gene: TRBV20-1; d_gene: .; abundance: many; CDR3aa: CSAQQGRGFNEQFF; CDR3nt: TGCAGTGCTCAACAGGGCCGGGGGTTCAATGAGCAGTTCTTC
j_gene: TRBJ1-2; v_gene: TRBV2; d_gene: .; abundance: many; CDR3aa: CASKPTSQGANYGYTF; CDR3nt: TGTGCCAGCAAGCCGACAAGCCAAGGAGCTAACTATGGCTACACCTTC
j_gene: TRBJ1-1; v_gene: TRBV28; d_gene: .; abundance: .; CDR3aa: CASSSVLAEAFF; CDR3nt: TGTGCCAGCAGTTCAGTGTTAGCTGAAGCTTTCTTT
j_gene: TRBJ2-1; v_gene: TRBV6-5; d_gene: .; abundance: many; CDR3aa: CASSYPKIGRRTSNEQFF; CDR3nt: TGTGCCAGCAGTTACCCAAAAATCGGACGGAGGACCTCCAATGAGCAGTTCTTC
j_gene: TRBJ1-4; v_gene: TRBV6-2/TRBV6-3; d_gene: .; abundance: .; CDR3aa: CASSPGTPSEKLFF; CDR3nt: TGTGCCAGCAGTCCCGGGACACCAAGTGAAAAACTGTTTTTT
j_gene: TRBJ1-6; v_gene: TRBV19; d_gene: TRBD1; abundance: .; CDR3aa: CASSMTWDSNSPLHF; CDR3nt: TGTGCCAGTAGTATGACCTGGGACAGCAATTCACCCCTCCACTTT
j_gene: TRBJ1-5; v_gene: TRBV6-1; d_gene: .; abundance: many; CDR3aa: CACSYRDNQPQHF; CDR3nt: TGTGCCTGCTCCTACAGGGATAATCAGCCCCAGCATTTT
j_gene: TRBJ2-1; v_gene: TRBV18; d_gene: .; abundance: many; CDR3aa: CASSPPEDEQFF; CDR3nt: TGTGCCAGCTCACCACCGGAGGATGAGCAGTTCTTC
j_gene: TRBJ1-1; v_gene: TRBV20-1; d_gene: TRBD1; abundance: .; CDR3aa: CSATHTQGHTEAFF; CDR3nt: TGCAGTGCTACCCATACACAGGGGCACACTGAAGCTTTCTTT
j_gene: TRBJ1-4; v_gene: TRBV5-5; d_gene: .; abundance: .; CDR3aa: CASSSTAGEKLFF; CDR3nt: TGTGCCAGCAGCTCGACGGCGGGGGAAAAACTGTTTTTT
j_gene: TRBJ2-7; v_gene: TRBV6-2/TRBV6-3; d_gene: .; abundance: medium-sized; CDR3aa: CASSESDSSYEQYF; CDR3nt: TGTGCCAGCAGTGAGTCGGACAGTTCCTACGAGCAGTACTTC
j_gene: TRBJ1-4; v_gene: TRBV28; d_gene: .; abundance: few; CDR3aa: CASSPKTGLHENLFF; CDR3nt: TGTGCCAGCAGCCCCAAAACAGGGTTACATGAAAACCTGTTTTTT
j_gene: TRBJ2-1; v_gene: TRBV7-2; d_gene: TRBD2; abundance: many; CDR3aa: CASSPRTSIHEQFF; CDR3nt: TGTGCCAGCAGCCCCCGGACTAGCATTCATGAGCAGTTCTTC
j_gene: TRBJ2-1; v_gene: TRBV12-3/TRBV12-4; d_gene: TRBD2; abundance: .; CDR3aa: CASSPRTSGFPSYNEQFF; CDR3nt: TGTGCCAGCAGCCCACGGACTAGCGGGTTTCCCTCCTACAATGAGCAGTTCTTC
j_gene: TRBJ1-2; v_gene: TRBV9; d_gene: .; abundance: many; CDR3aa: CASSVVSGKGYTF; CDR3nt: TGTGCCAGCAGCGTAGTCTCAGGGAAGGGCTACACCTTC
j_gene: TRBJ2-7; v_gene: TRBV11-1; d_gene: .; abundance: many; CDR3aa: CASSSLSPTAWKDEQYF; CDR3nt: TGTGCCAGCAGCTCCCTTAGCCCCACCGCGTGGAAGGACGAGCAGTACTTC
j_gene: TRBJ2-5; v_gene: TRBV7-9; d_gene: TRBD2; abundance: many; CDR3aa: CASSLDRGTSGDTQYF; CDR3nt: TGTGCCAGCAGCTTAGATCGGGGGACTAGCGGGGATACCCAGTACTTC
j_gene: TRBJ2-1; v_gene: TRBV29-1; d_gene: .; abundance: few; CDR3aa: CSVDPASGSPNSYNEQFF; CDR3nt: TGCAGCGTTGATCCAGCCTCAGGGTCCCCTAACTCCTACAATGAGCAGTTCTTC
j_gene: TRBJ2-5; v_gene: TRBV5-1; d_gene: TRBD1; abundance: many; CDR3aa: CASSSAVLGGRETQYF; CDR3nt: TGCGCCAGCAGCTCGGCGGTCCTAGGGGGCCGAGAGACCCAGTACTTC
j_gene: TRBJ1-2; v_gene: TRBV9; d_gene: .; abundance: many; CDR3aa: CASSSGRTEYGYTF; CDR3nt: TGTGCCAGCAGCTCCGGACGGACAGAGTATGGCTACACCTTC
j_gene: TRBJ1-1; v_gene: TRBV7-2; d_gene: .; abundance: many; CDR3aa: CASSHGDEAFF; CDR3nt: TGTGCCAGCAGCCATGGGGATGAAGCTTTCTTT
j_gene: TRBJ2-7; v_gene: TRBV27; d_gene: .; abundance: many; CDR3aa: CASSPQGLYGYEQYF; CDR3nt: TGTGCCAGCAGTCCGCAGGGGCTCTATGGGTACGAGCAGTACTTC
j_gene: TRBJ1-1; v_gene: TRBV7-8; d_gene: .; abundance: many; CDR3aa: CASSLGGGGTEAFF; CDR3nt: TGTGCCAGCAGCTTGGGGGGGGGCGGCACTGAAGCTTTCTTT
j_gene: TRBJ1-1; v_gene: TRBV5-1; d_gene: .; abundance: many; CDR3aa: CASSQGSDTEAFF; CDR3nt: TGCGCCAGCAGCCAGGGGTCGGACACTGAAGCTTTCTTT
j_gene: TRBJ1-4; v_gene: TRBV6-1; d_gene: TRBD1; abundance: few; CDR3aa: CAIRRVTGAVINEKLFF; CDR3nt: TGTGCCATCAGACGCGTAACAGGGGCAGTTATCAATGAAAAACTTTTTTTT
j_gene: TRBJ2-5; v_gene: TRBV12-3/TRBV12-4; d_gene: .; abundance: many; CDR3aa: CASSLILFQETQYF; CDR3nt: TGTGCCAGCAGTTTAATCCTATTCCAAGAGACCCAGTACTTC
j_gene: TRBJ1-5; v_gene: TRBV27; d_gene: TRBD1; abundance: .; CDR3aa: CARSPSGKGAPQPQHF; CDR3nt: TGTGCCAGAAGTCCCTCGGGAAAGGGGGCGCCTCAGCCCCAGCATTTT
j_gene: TRBJ1-5; v_gene: TRBV6-1; d_gene: TRBD1; abundance: many; CDR3aa: CASSEGGQLYQPQHF; CDR3nt: TGTGCCAGCAGTGAAGGGGGACAGTTGTATCAGCCCCAGCATTTT
j_gene: TRBJ2-7; v_gene: TRBV11-2; d_gene: .; abundance: .; CDR3aa: CASIGGRSGSSYEQYF; CDR3nt: TGTGCCAGCATCGGCGGTCGATCGGGAAGCTCCTACGAGCAGTACTTC
j_gene: TRBJ1-5; v_gene: TRBV2; d_gene: TRBD1; abundance: many; CDR3aa: CASITDRGSQPQHF; CDR3nt: TGTGCCAGCATTACGGACAGGGGAAGTCAGCCCCAGCATTTT
j_gene: TRBJ2-5; v_gene: TRBV2; d_gene: .; abundance: few; CDR3aa: CASPGSSWYF; CDR3nt: TGTGCCAGCCCAGGCTCTAGCTGGTACTTC
j_gene: TRBJ1-1; v_gene: TRBV12-3/TRBV12-4; d_gene: TRBD1; abundance: many; CDR3aa: CASTYSGGATEAFF; CDR3nt: TGTGCCAGCACATACTCAGGGGGCGCCACTGAAGCTTTCTTT
j_gene: TRBJ1-2; v_gene: TRBV20-1; d_gene: TRBD1; abundance: many; CDR3aa: CSGADRGFGYTF; CDR3nt: TGCAGCGGTGCGGACAGGGGATTTGGCTACACCTTC
j_gene: TRBJ2-2; v_gene: TRBV7-3; d_gene: .; abundance: many; CDR3aa: CASSLTGQNTGELFF; CDR3nt: TGTGCCAGCAGCTTAACGGGACAAAACACCGGGGAGCTGTTTTTT
j_gene: TRBJ2-3; v_gene: TRBV19; d_gene: .; abundance: .; CDR3aa: CASSIFKAGGQGDTQYF; CDR3nt: TGTGCCAGTAGTATCTTCAAAGCGGGTGGGCAGGGAGATACGCAGTATTTT
j_gene: TRBJ1-4; v_gene: TRBV30; d_gene: .; abundance: many; CDR3aa: CACQEATNEKLFF; CDR3nt: TGTGCCTGCCAGGAGGCAACTAATGAAAAACTGTTTTTT
j_gene: TRBJ1-1; v_gene: TRBV19; d_gene: .; abundance: .; CDR3aa: CANSGVTEAFF; CDR3nt: TGTGCCAATAGTGGAGTCACTGAAGCTTTCTTT